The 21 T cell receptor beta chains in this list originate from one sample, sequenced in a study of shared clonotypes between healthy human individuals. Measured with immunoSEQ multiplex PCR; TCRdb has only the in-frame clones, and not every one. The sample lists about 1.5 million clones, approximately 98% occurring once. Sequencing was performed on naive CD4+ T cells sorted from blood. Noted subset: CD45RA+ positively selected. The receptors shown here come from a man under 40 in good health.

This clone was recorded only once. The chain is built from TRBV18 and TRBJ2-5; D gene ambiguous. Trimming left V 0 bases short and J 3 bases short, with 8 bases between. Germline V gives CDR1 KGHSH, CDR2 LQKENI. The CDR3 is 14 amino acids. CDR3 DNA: TGTGCCAGCTCACCACCAACGGTCGAAGAGACCCAGTACTTC. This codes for CASSPPTVEETQYF.

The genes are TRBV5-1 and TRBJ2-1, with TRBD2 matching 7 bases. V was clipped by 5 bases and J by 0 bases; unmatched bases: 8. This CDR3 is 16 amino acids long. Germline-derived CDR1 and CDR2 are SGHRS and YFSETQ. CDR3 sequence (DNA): TGCGCCAGCAGATATCCCGGCGGGAGCTCCTACAATGAGCAGTTCTTC. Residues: CASRYPGGSSYNEQFF. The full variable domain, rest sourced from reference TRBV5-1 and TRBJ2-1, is KAGVTQTPRYLIKTRGQQVTLSCSPISGHRSVSWYQQTPGQGLQFLFEYFSETQRNKGNFPGRFSGRQFSNSRSEMNVSTLELGDSALYLCASRYPGGSSYNEQFFGPGTRLTVL.

In DNA form, the CDR3 reads TGTGCCAGCAGCTTAGGGACTAGCGGGAGCTCCGGCTGGAATGAGCAGTTCTTC. Residues: CASSLGTSGSSGWNEQFF. V usage is TRBV7-9 and J usage is TRBJ2-1; TRBD2 aligns across 13 bases. After removal of 1 base from V and 7 bases from J, the junction contained 10 bases not matched to a gene. Germline CDR1 SEHNR, CDR2 FQNEAQ (reference sequence). There are 18 residues in the CDR3.

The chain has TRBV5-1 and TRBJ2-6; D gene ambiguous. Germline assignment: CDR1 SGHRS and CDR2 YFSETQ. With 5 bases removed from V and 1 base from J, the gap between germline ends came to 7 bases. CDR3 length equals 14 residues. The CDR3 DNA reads TGCGCCAGCAGTAAGGGATCTGGGGCCAACGTCCTGACTTTC. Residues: CASSKGSGANVLTF.

The chain's CDR3 is CSVEGWVTGELFF. In DNA form, the CDR3 reads TGCAGCGTTGAAGGCTGGGTTACCGGGGAGCTGTTTTTT. V usage is TRBV29-1 and J usage is TRBJ2-2; unclear D gene. This CDR3 contains 13 residues. V was cut by 1 base and J by 5 bases, with 8 bases left in between. CDR1 SQVTM and CDR2 ANQGSEA come from the germline V gene.

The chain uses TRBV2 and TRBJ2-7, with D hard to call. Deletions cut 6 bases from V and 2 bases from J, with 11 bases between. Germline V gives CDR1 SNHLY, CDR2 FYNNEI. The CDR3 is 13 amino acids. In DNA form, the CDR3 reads TGTGCCAGCAGCCAGGAAGAACCCTACGAGCAGTACTTC. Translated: CASSQEEPYEQYF.

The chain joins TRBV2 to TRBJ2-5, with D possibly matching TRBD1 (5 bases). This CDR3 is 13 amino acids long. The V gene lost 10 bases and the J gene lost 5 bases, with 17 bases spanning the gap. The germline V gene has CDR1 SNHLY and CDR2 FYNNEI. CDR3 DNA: TGTGCCATATCCCGACAGTTGGAGGAGACCCAGTACTTC. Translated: CAISRQLEETQYF.

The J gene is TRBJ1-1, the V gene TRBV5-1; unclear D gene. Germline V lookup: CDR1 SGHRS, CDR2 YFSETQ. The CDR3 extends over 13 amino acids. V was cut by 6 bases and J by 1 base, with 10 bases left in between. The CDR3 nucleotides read TGCGCCAGCACCATCGATGGGAACACTGAAGCTTTCTTT. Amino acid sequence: CASTIDGNTEAFF. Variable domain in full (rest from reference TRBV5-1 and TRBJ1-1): KAGVTQTPRYLIKTRGQQVTLSCSPISGHRSVSWYQQTPGQGLQFLFEYFSETQRNKGNFPGRFSGRQFSNSRSEMNVSTLELGDSALYLCASTIDGNTEAFFGQGTRLTVV.

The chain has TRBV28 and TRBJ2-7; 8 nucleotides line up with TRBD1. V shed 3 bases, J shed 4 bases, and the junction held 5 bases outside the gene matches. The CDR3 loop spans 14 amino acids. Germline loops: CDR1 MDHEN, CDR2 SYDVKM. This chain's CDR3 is CASSFDRGEYEQYF. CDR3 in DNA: TGTGCCAGCAGTTTCGACAGGGGTGAATACGAGCAGTACTTC. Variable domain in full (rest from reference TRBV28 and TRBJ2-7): DVKVTQSSRYLVKRTGEKVFLECVQDMDHENMFWYRQDPGLGLRLIYFSYDVKMKEKGDIPEGYSVSREKKERFSLILESASTNQTSMYLCASSFDRGEYEQYFGPGTRLTVT.

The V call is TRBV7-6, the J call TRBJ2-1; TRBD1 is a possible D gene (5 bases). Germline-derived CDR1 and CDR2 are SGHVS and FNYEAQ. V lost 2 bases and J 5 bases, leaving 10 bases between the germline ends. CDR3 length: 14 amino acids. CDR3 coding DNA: TGTGCCAGCAGCTTAAGGGGTCTAGACAATGAGCAGTTCTTC. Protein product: CASSLRGLDNEQFF.

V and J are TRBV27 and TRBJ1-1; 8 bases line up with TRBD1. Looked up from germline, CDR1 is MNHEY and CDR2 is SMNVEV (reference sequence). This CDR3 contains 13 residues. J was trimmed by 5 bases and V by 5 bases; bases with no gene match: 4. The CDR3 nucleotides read TGTGCCAGCAGTCCCTACAGGGGGACTGAAGCTTTCTTT. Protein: CASSPYRGTEAFF.

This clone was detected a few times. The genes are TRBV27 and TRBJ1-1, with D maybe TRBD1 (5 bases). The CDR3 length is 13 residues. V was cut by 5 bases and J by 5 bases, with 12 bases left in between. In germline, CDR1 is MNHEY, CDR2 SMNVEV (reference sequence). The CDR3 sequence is CASSDSGETEAFF. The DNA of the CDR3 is TGTGCCAGCAGTGACAGTGGAGAGACTGAAGCTTTCTTT.

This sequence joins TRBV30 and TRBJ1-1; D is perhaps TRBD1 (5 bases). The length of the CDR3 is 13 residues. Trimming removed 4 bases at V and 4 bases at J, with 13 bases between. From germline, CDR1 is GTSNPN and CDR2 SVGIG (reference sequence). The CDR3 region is CAWTGDRGTEAFF. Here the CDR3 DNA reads TGTGCCTGGACCGGGGACCGGGGCACTGAAGCTTTCTTT.

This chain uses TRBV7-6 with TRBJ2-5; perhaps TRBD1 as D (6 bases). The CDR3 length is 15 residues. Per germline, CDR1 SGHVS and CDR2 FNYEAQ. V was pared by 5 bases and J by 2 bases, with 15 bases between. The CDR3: CASSQTGKKQETQYF. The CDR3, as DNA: TGTGCCAGCAGCCAGACAGGAAAAAAGCAAGAGACCCAGTACTTC.

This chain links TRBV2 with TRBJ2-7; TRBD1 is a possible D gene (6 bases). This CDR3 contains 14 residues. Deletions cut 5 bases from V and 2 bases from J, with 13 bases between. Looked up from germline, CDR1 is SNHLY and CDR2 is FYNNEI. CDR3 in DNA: TGTGCCAGCAGTACCGGGACATATACCTACGAGCAGTACTTC. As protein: CASSTGTYTYEQYF.

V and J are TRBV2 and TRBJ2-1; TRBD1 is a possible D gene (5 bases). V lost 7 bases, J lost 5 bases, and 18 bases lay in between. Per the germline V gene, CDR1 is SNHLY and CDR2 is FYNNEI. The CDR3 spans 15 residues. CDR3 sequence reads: CASTGWRTPNNEQFF. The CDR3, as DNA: TGTGCCAGCACAGGTTGGCGGACACCGAACAATGAGCAGTTCTTC.

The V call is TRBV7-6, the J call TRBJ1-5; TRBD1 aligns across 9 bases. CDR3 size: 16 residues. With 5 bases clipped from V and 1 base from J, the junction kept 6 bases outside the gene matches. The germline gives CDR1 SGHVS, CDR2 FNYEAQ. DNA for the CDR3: TGTGCCAGCAGCCCGGGGACAGGGTGGAGCAATCAGCCCCAGCATTTT. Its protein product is CASSPGTGWSNQPQHF.

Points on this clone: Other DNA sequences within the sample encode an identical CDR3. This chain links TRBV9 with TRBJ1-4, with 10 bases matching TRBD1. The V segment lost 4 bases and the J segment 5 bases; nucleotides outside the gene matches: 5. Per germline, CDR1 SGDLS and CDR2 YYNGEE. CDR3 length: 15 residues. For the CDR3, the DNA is TGTGCCAGCAGCCCACGGACAGGGGGAAATGAAAAACTGTTTTTT. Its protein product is CASSPRTGGNEKLFF.

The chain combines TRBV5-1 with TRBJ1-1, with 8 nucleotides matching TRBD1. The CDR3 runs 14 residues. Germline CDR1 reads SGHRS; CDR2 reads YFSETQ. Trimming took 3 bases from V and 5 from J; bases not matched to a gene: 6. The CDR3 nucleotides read TGCGCCAGCAGCTCAGGGGGCGAGGGAACTGAAGCTTTCTTT. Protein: CASSSGGEGTEAFF.

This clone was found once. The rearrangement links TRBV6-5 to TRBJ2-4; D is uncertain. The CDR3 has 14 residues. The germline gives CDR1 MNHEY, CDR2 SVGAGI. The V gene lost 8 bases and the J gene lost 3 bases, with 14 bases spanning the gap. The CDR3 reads CASRARSFKNIQYF. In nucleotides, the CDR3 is TGTGCCAGCCGGGCACGGTCATTCAAAAACATTCAGTACTTC.

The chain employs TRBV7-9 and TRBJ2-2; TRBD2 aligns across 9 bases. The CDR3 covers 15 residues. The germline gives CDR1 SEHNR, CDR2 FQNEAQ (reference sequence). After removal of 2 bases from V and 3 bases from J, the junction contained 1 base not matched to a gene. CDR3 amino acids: CASSLIAGDTGELFF. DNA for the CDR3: TGTGCCAGCAGCTTAATAGCGGGGGACACCGGGGAGCTGTTTTTT.